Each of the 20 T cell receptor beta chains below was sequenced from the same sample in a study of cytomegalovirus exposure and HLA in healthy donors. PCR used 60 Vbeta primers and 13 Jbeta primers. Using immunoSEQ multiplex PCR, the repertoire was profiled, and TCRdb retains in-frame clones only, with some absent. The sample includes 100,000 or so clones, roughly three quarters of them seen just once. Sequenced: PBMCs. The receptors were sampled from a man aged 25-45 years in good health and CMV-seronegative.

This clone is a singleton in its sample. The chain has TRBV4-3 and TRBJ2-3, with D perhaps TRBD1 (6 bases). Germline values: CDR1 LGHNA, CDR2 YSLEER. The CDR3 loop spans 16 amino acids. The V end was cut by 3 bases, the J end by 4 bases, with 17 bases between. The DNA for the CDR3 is TGCGCCAGCAGCCAGGAGGCGAGGGGGAGCGCAGATACGCAGTATTTT. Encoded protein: CASSQEARGSADTQYF.

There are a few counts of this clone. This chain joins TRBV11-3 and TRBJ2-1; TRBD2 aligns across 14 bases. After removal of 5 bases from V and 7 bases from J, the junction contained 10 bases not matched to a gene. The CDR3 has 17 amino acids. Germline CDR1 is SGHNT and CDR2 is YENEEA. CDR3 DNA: TGTGCCAGCAGCCTTGCCGGGACTAGCGGGAGTTTGAATGAGCAGTTCTTC. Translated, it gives CASSLAGTSGSLNEQFF.

The CDR3 loop is CASSRWTGGEKLFF. CDR3 nucleotides: TGTGCCAGCAGCCGATGGACAGGGGGAGAAAAACTGTTTTTT. The J gene is TRBJ1-4, the V gene TRBV7-8, with 10 bases aligning to TRBD1. V lost 5 bases, J lost 8 bases, and 5 bases stayed unmatched. From germline, CDR1 is SGHVS and CDR2 FQNEAQ. CDR3 length: 14 amino acids.

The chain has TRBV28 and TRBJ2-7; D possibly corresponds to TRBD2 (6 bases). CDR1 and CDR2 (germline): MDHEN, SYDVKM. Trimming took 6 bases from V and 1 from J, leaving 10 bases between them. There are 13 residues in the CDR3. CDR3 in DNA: TGTGCCAGCAGGGTAAGCGGGTCCTACGAGCAGTACTTC. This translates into CASRVSGSYEQYF.

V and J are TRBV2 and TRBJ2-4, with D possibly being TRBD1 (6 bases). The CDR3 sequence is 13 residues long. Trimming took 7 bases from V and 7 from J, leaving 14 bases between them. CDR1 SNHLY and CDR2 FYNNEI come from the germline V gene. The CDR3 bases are TGTGCCAGCACAGGGGACCGGGCTAACATTCAGTACTTC. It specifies CASTGDRANIQYF.

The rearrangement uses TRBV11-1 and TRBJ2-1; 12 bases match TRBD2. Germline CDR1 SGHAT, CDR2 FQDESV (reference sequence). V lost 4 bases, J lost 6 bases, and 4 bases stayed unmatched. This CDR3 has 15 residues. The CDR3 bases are TGTGCCAGCAGCTCGGCTAGCGGGAGGGCCAATGAGCAGTTCTTC. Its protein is CASSSASGRANEQFF.

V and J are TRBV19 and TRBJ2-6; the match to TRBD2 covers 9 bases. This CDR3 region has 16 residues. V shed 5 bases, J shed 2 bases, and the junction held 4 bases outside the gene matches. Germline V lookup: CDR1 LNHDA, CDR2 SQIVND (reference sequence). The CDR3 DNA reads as TGTGCCAGTAGTCCTAGCGGGGTTGCTGGGGCCAACGTCCTGACTTTC. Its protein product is CASSPSGVAGANVLTF.

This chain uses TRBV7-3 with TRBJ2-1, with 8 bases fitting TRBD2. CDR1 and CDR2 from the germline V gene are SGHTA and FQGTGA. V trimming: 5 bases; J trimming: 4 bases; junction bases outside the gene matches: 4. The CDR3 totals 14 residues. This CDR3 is CASSSSGVYNEQFF. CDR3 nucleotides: TGTGCCAGCAGCAGTAGCGGGGTTTACAATGAGCAGTTCTTC.

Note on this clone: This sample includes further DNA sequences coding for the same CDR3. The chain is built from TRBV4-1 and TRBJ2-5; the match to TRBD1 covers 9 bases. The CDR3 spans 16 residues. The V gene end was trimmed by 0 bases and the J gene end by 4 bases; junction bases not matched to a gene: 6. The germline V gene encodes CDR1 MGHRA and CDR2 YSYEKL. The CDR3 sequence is CASSQDRGTGPETQYF. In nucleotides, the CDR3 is TGCGCCAGCAGCCAAGATCGAGGGACAGGGCCAGAGACCCAGTACTTC.

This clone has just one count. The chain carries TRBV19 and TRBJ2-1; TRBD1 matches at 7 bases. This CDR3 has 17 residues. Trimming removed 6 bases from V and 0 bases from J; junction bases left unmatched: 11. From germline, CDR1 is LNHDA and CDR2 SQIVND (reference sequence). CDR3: CASSKQGMSSSYNEQFF. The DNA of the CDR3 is TGTGCCAGTAGCAAACAGGGGATGTCCAGCTCCTACAATGAGCAGTTCTTC.

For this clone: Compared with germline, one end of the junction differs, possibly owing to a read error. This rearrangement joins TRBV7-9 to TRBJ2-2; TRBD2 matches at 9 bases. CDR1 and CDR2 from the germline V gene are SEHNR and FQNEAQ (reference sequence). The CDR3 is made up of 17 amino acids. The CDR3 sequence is CASSLAGRLAGTGGLFF. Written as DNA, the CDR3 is TGTGCCAGCAGCTTAGCCGGACGGCTAGCGGGAACCGGGGGGCTGTTTTTT.

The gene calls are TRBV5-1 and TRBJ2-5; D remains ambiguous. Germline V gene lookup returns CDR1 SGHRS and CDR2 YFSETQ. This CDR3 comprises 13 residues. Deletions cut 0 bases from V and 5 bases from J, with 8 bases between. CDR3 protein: CASSLGQAETQYF. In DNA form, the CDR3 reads TGCGCCAGCAGCTTGGGCCAGGCGGAGACCCAGTACTTC.

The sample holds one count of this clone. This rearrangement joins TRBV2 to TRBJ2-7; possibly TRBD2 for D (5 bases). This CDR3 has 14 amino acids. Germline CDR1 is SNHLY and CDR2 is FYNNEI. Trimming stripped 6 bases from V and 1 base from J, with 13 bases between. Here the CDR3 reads CASRTNGLSYEQYF. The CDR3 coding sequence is TGTGCCAGCAGGACTAACGGCCTGTCCTACGAGCAGTACTTC.

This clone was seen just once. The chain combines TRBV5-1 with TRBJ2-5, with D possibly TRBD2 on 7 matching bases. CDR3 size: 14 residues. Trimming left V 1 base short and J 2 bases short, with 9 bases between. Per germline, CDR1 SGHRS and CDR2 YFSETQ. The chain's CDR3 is CASSLSGTQETQYF. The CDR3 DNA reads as TGCGCCAGCAGCTTGAGCGGGACACAAGAGACCCAGTACTTC.

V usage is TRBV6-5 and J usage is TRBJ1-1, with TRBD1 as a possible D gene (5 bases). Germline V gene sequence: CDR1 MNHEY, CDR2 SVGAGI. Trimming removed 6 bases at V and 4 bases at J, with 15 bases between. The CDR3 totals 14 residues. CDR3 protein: CASSWTRQGTEAFF. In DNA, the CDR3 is TGTGCCAGCAGCTGGACAAGACAAGGCACTGAAGCTTTCTTT.

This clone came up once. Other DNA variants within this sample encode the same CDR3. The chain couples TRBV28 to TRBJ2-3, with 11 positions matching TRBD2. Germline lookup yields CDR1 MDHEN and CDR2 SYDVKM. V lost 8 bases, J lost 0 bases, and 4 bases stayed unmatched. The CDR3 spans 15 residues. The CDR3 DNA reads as TGTGCCAGCTCCTTAGCGGGAGGGAGCACAGATACGCAGTATTTT. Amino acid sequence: CASSLAGGSTDTQYF.

The chain's CDR3 is CASSVQQSDEKLFF. CDR3 DNA: TGTGCCAGCAGTGTACAGCAATCGGATGAAAAACTGTTTTTT. The rearrangement uses TRBV25-1 and TRBJ1-4; D gene ambiguous. Germline V gives CDR1 MGHDK, CDR2 SYGVNS. V lost 4 bases and J 6 bases, leaving 12 bases between the germline ends. This CDR3 contains 14 residues.

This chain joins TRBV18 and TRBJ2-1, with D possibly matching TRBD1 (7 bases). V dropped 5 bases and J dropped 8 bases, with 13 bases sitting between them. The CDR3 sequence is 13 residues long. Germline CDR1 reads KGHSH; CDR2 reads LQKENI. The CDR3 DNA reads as TGTGCCAGCTCATCGACAGGGAGGCATGAGCAGTTCTTC. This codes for CASSSTGRHEQFF. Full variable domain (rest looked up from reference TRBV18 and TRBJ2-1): NAGVMQNPRHLVRRRGQEARLRCSPMKGHSHVYWYRQLPEEGLKFMVYLQKENIIDESGMPKERFSAEFPKEGPSILRIQQVVRGDSAAYFCASSSTGRHEQFFGPGTRLTVL.

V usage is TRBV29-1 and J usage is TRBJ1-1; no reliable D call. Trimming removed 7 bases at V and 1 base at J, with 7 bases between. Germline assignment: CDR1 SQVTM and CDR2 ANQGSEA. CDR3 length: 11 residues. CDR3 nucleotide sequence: TGCAGCGCCGCGAGGAACACTGAAGCTTTCTTT. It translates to CSAARNTEAFF.

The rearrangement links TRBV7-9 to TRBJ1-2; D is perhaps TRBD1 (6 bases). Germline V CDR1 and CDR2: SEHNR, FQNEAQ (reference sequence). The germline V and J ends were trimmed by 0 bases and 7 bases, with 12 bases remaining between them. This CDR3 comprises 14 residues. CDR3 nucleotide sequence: TGTGCCAGCAGCTTAGCTGTCAGGGGCGGTGGCTACACCTTC. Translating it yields CASSLAVRGGGYTF.